These T cell receptor beta chains were read from a single sample in a study of cytomegalovirus exposure and HLA in healthy donors. TCRdb's copy holds only in-frame clones and misses some; the assay was immunoSEQ multiplex PCR. Seen here are some 170,000 clones, around 77% observed once, and the top ten hold 0.95% to 1.1%. The specimen sequenced was PBMCs. The receptor set was obtained from a woman in her 40s in good health and CMV-seronegative. The CDR3 runs from the conserved cysteine through the conserved F or W. The D gene is left open where the match is weak. Clone size, where shown, is once, few, many, or a class for clones that have expanded.

>TRBD1|TRBJ2-2|once|TRBV9
CASSPRDRGAGELFF
TGTGCCAGCAGCCCCCGTGACAGGGGGGCCGGGGAGCTGTTTTTT
>TRBD2|TRBJ2-7|-|TRBV30
CATSGGSYEQYF
TGTGCCACTAGCGGGGGTTCCTACGAGCAGTACTTC
>-|TRBJ2-2|-|TRBV5-1
CASSLPLAANTGELFF
TGCGCCAGCAGCCTCCCACTGGCGGCGAACACCGGGGAGCTGTTTTTT
>-|TRBJ2-7|-|TRBV14
CASSPWGRGGNEQYF
TGTGCCAGCAGCCCCTGGGGCAGGGGAGGGAACGAGCAGTACTTC
>-|TRBJ1-4|-|TRBV15
CATSRDVGDKLFF
TGTGCCACCAGCAGAGATGTCGGGGATAAACTGTTTTTT
>TRBD1|TRBJ2-7|-|TRBV11-2
CASKGTERVEQYF
TGTGCCAGCAAGGGGACAGAACGGGTCGAGCAGTACTTC
>TRBD1|TRBJ2-3|-|TRBV27
CASKRGGRTDTQYF
TGTGCCAGCAAGCGAGGGGGCCGCACAGATACGCAGTATTTT
>-|TRBJ2-7|-|TRBV5-6
CASAVSGLYEQYF
TGTGCCAGCGCCGTCAGCGGGCTCTACGAGCAGTACTTC
>-|TRBJ1-1|-|TRBV7-3
CASSIKTEAFF
TGTGCCAGCAGCATCAAAACTGAAGCTTTCTTT
>-|TRBJ2-1|-|TRBV5-1
CASSLGRDGSSYNEQFF
TGCGCCAGCAGCTTGGGGCGGGACGGCAGCTCCTACAATGAGCAGTTCTTC
>-|TRBJ2-3|-|TRBV30
CAWSGETDTQYF
TGTGCCTGGAGTGGGGAGACAGATACGCAGTATTTT
>-|TRBJ2-7|-|TRBV5-6
CASSPGGSNYEQYF
TGTGCCAGCAGCCCGGGGGGCTCAAACTACGAGCAGTACTTC
>-|TRBJ1-3|-|TRBV25-1
CASSSSELEPGNTIYF
TGTGCCAGCAGTTCCTCGGAGTTAGAGCCTGGAAACACCATATATTTT
>TRBD1|TRBJ2-2|-|TRBV4-2
CASSPYRGTNTGELFF
TGTGCCAGCAGCCCTTACAGGGGGACGAACACCGGGGAGCTGTTTTTT
>-|TRBJ1-3|-|TRBV29-1
CSVEGQVSTLNEDTIYF
TGCAGCGTTGAAGGACAGGTGTCGACTTTAAATGAAGACACCATATATTTT
>-|TRBJ1-2|once|TRBV6-1
CASSEAQIYGYTF
TGTGCCAGCAGTGAAGCCCAGATCTATGGCTACACCTTC
>TRBD2|TRBJ2-5|-|TRBV30
CAWGRTSGGTQYF
TGTGCCTGGGGAAGGACTAGCGGCGGGACCCAGTACTTC
>TRBD1|TRBJ2-1|-|TRBV6-1
CASTFGQGRNEQFF
TGTGCCAGCACCTTCGGACAGGGGCGGAATGAGCAGTTCTTC
>TRBD1|TRBJ1-2|-|TRBV6-1
CASSSTGGLHYGYTF
TGTGCCAGCAGTTCAACAGGGGGCTTGCACTATGGCTACACCTTC
>-|TRBJ2-5|-|TRBV6-5
CASSPGETQYF
TGTGCCAGCAGCCCCGGAGAGACCCAGTACTTC
>-|TRBJ1-1|-|TRBV6-1
CASNLGDGTEAFF
TGTGCCAGCAACCTCGGAGACGGGACTGAAGCTTTCTTT
>-|TRBJ2-3|-|TRBV6-6
CASSYSSGQGDTQYF
TGTGCCAGCAGTTACTCGTCAGGGCAGGGGGATACGCAGTATTTT